This TCR beta chain is drawn from a study of T cell changes during pregnancy in multiple sclerosis. Clones were sequenced by immunoSEQ multiplex PCR, and TCRdb holds only the in-frame ones, with some missing. The table includes roughly 34,000 clones, about nine tenths detected once. The CDR3 is made up of 14 amino acids. Germline V gene lookup returns CDR1 SGHDT and CDR2 YYEEEE. The chain joins TRBV5-6 to TRBJ2-5, with 8 bases identical to TRBD1. Gene TRBJ2-7 matches the end of the DNA better, so the J call may be wrong. The receptor comes from a female donor in good health, enrolled as a control in a pregnancy study. The specimen was peripheral blood, collected in the second trimester of pregnancy. CDR3 loop: CASSPQGQGHEQYF. CDR3 nucleotide sequence: TGTGCCAGCAGCCCTCAAGGACAGGGTCACGAGCAGTACTTC.